Below, 15 T cell receptor beta chains from the same sample are listed, as sequenced in a study of blood T cell repertoires in COVID-19. Some clones are missing from TCRdb's copy, which holds only in-frame ones; the method was immunoSEQ multiplex PCR. The sample includes 100,000 to 150,000 clones, less than 85% of them seen just once. Sequencing input: peripheral blood. These receptors all come from a woman older than 75 with acute or convalescent COVID-19.

The rearrangement links TRBV10-1 to TRBJ2-3, with D perhaps TRBD2 (6 bases). Germline V CDR1 and CDR2: WNHNN, SYGVQD (reference sequence). Trimming stripped 0 bases from V and 0 bases from J, with 10 bases between. The CDR3 extends over 16 amino acids. CDR3 region: CASSESTRRSTDTQYF. DNA of the CDR3: TGCGCCAGCAGTGAGTCGACTAGGCGTAGCACAGATACGCAGTATTTT.

The J gene is TRBJ2-7, the V gene TRBV7-9, with D uncertain. This CDR3 region has 11 residues. The V gene lost 5 bases and the J gene lost 5 bases, with 7 bases spanning the gap. Per germline, CDR1 SEHNR and CDR2 FQNEAQ (reference sequence). CDR3 sequence reads: CASSARNEQYF. Here the CDR3 DNA reads TGTGCCAGCAGCGCTAGGAACGAGCAGTACTTC.

The V and J genes are TRBV5-1 and TRBJ2-2; 9 nucleotides match TRBD1. The CDR3 is 15 residues long. Looked up from germline, CDR1 is SGHRS and CDR2 is YFSETQ. The V gene end was trimmed by 4 bases and the J gene end by 5 bases; junction bases not matched to a gene: 6. CDR3 in DNA: TGCGCCAGCAGCCCGGGGACAGGGAATACCGGGGAGCTGTTTTTT. Encoded protein: CASSPGTGNTGELFF.

This chain joins TRBV4-1 and TRBJ2-2, with a weak D call TRBD2 (6 bases). With 0 bases removed from V and 15 bases from J, the gap between germline ends came to 17 bases. The CDR3 is 14 residues long. Looked up from germline, CDR1 is MGHRA and CDR2 is YSYEKL. In DNA form, the CDR3 reads TGCGCCAGCAGCCAAGAAGGTACGGTCCGGAGGGTGTTTTTT. It translates to CASSQEGTVRRVFF.

V and J are TRBV6-5 and TRBJ1-1; D is undetermined. Germline CDR1 MNHEY, CDR2 SVGAGI. V lost 2 bases, J lost 3 bases, and 7 bases lay in between. This CDR3 is built from 13 residues. CDR3 DNA: TGTGCCAGCAGTTACCGGGTATACACTGAAGCTTTCTTT. Translated, it gives CASSYRVYTEAFF.

V usage is TRBV19 and J usage is TRBJ1-3, with 9 positions matching TRBD1. Germline loops: CDR1 LNHDA, CDR2 SQIVND (reference sequence). With 5 bases clipped from V and 11 bases from J, the junction kept 7 bases outside the gene matches. The CDR3 sequence is 13 residues long. The CDR3 is CASSAPGQGSIYF. The CDR3 nucleotides read TGTGCCAGTAGTGCTCCGGGACAGGGTTCCATATATTTT.

The chain joins TRBV7-9 to TRBJ1-4; TRBD1 matches 8 bases. J was trimmed by 7 bases and V by 1 base; bases with no gene match: 11. Germline lookup yields CDR1 SEHNR and CDR2 FQNEAQ (reference sequence). The CDR3 has 17 amino acids. In DNA form, the CDR3 reads TGTGCCAGCAGCTTAGAAGGTTGGACAGGGTTCAGTGAAAAACTGTTTTTT. It translates to CASSLEGWTGFSEKLFF.

This clone came up once. V gene TRBV4-1 combines with J gene TRBJ2-7, with TRBD1 matching 9 bases. The CDR3 sequence is 16 residues long. V was pared by 2 bases and J by 6 bases, with 11 bases of the junction left unmatched. The germline CDR1 and CDR2 sequences are MGHRA and YSYEKL. CDR3 sequence: CASSQFPGQGLSEQYF. The CDR3 nucleotides read TGCGCCAGCAGCCAATTTCCGGGACAGGGCCTCTCCGAGCAGTACTTC.

The J gene is TRBJ2-3, the V gene TRBV19; a weak D match, TRBD2 (7 bases). CDR1 and CDR2 (germline): LNHDA, SQIVND (reference sequence). CDR3 length: 16 amino acids. The germline V and J ends were trimmed by 4 bases and 1 base, with 15 bases remaining between them. In DNA form, the CDR3 reads TGTGCCAGTAGTAGGGGGAGGGGGGGCCGCACAGATACGCAGTATTTT. Translation gives CASSRGRGGRTDTQYF.

The chain joins TRBV7-9 to TRBJ1-2; 9 nucleotides align to TRBD1. V lost 7 bases to trimming and J lost 2 bases; unmatched junction nucleotides: 5. Per the germline V gene, CDR1 is SEHNR and CDR2 is FQNEAQ (reference sequence). This CDR3 is built from 14 residues. The CDR3: CASIKGQGNYGYTF. The CDR3 nucleotides are TGTGCCAGCATTAAGGGACAGGGCAACTATGGCTACACCTTC. The complete variable domain, with remaining parts taken from reference TRBV7-9 and TRBJ1-2, reads DTGVSQNPRHKITKRGQNVTFRCDPISEHNRLYWYRQTLGQGPEFLTYFQNEAQLEKSRLLSDRFSAERPKGSFSTLEIQRTEQGDSAMYLCASIKGQGNYGYTFGSGTRLTVV.

The chain links TRBV18 to TRBJ2-5; no definite D call. Germline loops: CDR1 KGHSH, CDR2 LQKENI. This CDR3 comprises 13 residues. Trimming stripped 1 base from V and 1 base from J, with 4 bases between. DNA of the CDR3: TGTGCCAGCTCACCACAGAGCCAAGAGACCCAGTACTTC. Translated, it gives CASSPQSQETQYF.

The chain links TRBV6-5 to TRBJ2-1; D remains unclear. Germline values: CDR1 MNHEY, CDR2 SVGAGI. The V end was cut by 2 bases, the J end by 0 bases, with 5 bases between. The CDR3 extends over 14 amino acids. The CDR3 bases are TGTGCCAGCAGTTACAGTAGCTCCTACAATGAGCAGTTCTTC. Its protein is CASSYSSSYNEQFF.

This chain connects TRBV7-9 to TRBJ1-2; possibly TRBD1 for D (6 bases). Germline V lookup: CDR1 SEHNR, CDR2 FQNEAQ (reference sequence). This CDR3 has 13 amino acids. The ends were cut back, 3 bases at V and 6 bases at J, with 11 bases in the middle. CDR3 loop: CASSFGQQDGYTF. The CDR3 bases are TGTGCCAGCAGCTTCGGACAGCAGGATGGCTACACCTTC.

The chain joins TRBV6-5 to TRBJ2-7; 8 bases agree with TRBD1. The CDR3 spans 13 residues. Germline loops: CDR1 MNHEY, CDR2 SVGAGI. Germline trimming cut 7 bases from V and 4 bases from J; bases unmatched to any gene: 6. The CDR3 sequence is CASIGTGSYEQYF. CDR3 nucleotides: TGTGCCAGCATAGGGACAGGTTCATACGAGCAGTACTTC.

The chain joins TRBV5-1 to TRBJ2-3; 7 positions match TRBD1. The CDR3 has 16 residues. Germline-derived CDR1 and CDR2 are SGHRS and YFSETQ. V dropped 4 bases and J dropped 2; count of bases not matched to a gene: 10. CDR3 bases: TGCGCCAGCAGCCTACAAACAGGGGTCCCCACAGATACGCAGTATTTT. Its protein product is CASSLQTGVPTDTQYF.